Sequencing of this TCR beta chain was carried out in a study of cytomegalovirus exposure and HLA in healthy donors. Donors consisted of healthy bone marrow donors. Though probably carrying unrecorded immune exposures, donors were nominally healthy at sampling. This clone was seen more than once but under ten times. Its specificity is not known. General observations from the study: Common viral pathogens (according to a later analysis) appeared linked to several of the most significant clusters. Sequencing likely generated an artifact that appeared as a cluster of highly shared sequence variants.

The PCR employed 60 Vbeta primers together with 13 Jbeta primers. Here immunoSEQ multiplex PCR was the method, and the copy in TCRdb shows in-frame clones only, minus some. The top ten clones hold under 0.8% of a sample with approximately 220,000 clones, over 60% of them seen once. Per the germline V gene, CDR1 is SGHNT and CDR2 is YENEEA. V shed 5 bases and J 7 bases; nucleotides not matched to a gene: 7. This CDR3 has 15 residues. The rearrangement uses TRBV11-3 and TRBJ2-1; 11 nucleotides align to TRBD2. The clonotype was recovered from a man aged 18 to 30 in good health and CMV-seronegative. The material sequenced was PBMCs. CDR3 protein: CASSPGGTSGNEQFF. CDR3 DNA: TGTGCCAGCAGCCCCGGGGGGACTAGCGGAAATGAGCAGTTCTTC.